Listed here are 18 T cell receptor beta chains from one sample, sequenced in a study of cytomegalovirus exposure and HLA in healthy donors. Primers: 60 Vbeta forward and 13 Jbeta reverse. TCRdb keeps only in-frame clones here, not all; method: immunoSEQ multiplex PCR. The repertoire holds roughly 200,000 clones, with roughly 85% as singletons. Sequenced sample: PBMCs. The receptors were gathered from a woman in her twenties or thirties in good health and CMV-seropositive.

The rearrangement uses TRBV27 and TRBJ1-1; a weak D match, TRBD1 (6 bases). Germline V gene data show CDR1 as MNHEY and CDR2 as SMNVEV (reference sequence). The CDR3 runs to 13 residues. Trimming took off 8 bases at V and 3 bases at J, with 13 bases between the two ends. The CDR3 region is CASGRGGYTEAFF. The CDR3 DNA is TGTGCCAGCGGGAGAGGGGGTTACACTGAAGCTTTCTTT.

The rearrangement uses TRBV19 and TRBJ2-3; perhaps TRBD2 as D (6 bases). The germline CDR1 and CDR2 sequences are LNHDA and SQIVND (reference sequence). Trimming took off 1 base at V and 3 bases at J, with 23 bases between the two ends. The CDR3 covers 19 residues. The DNA of the CDR3 is TGTGCCAGTAGTATAGGACCTCGGCGGGGAGGTGGGCTTACAGATACGCAGTATTTT. Residues: CASSIGPRRGGGLTDTQYF.

Regarding this clone: Other DNA sequences within the sample encode an identical CDR3. J is TRBJ1-5 and V is TRBV19, with a weak D call TRBD1 (6 bases). The CDR3 sequence is 14 residues long. The V end lost 6 bases, the J end lost 1 base, and 10 bases lay between the germline ends. Looked up from germline, CDR1 is LNHDA and CDR2 is SQIVND (reference sequence). The CDR3 here is CASSIQGSNQPQHF. CDR3 coding DNA: TGTGCCAGTAGCATTCAGGGGAGCAATCAGCCCCAGCATTTT.

This clone came up once. The chain employs TRBV6-6 and TRBJ2-1; TRBD1 might be the D (8 bases). Trimming removed 7 bases from V and 3 bases from J, with 16 bases in between. The germline V gene encodes CDR1 MNHNY and CDR2 SVGAGI (reference sequence). This CDR3 is built from 15 residues. This chain's CDR3 is CASTLQGEGYNEQFF. CDR3 coding DNA: TGTGCCAGCACCTTACAGGGGGAGGGCTACAATGAGCAGTTCTTC.

The J gene is TRBJ1-2, the V gene TRBV5-1; D gene ambiguous. Trimming cost V 3 bases and J 5 bases, with 8 bases left between them. CDR1 is SGHRS and CDR2 is YFSETQ in the germline V gene. This CDR3 has 12 residues. DNA for the CDR3: TGCGCCAGCAGCTCGGACTGGTATGGCTACACCTTC. Translated, it gives CASSSDWYGYTF.

The rearrangement links TRBV9 to TRBJ1-3; no firm D call. Germline loops: CDR1 SGDLS, CDR2 YYNGEE. Trimming left V 4 bases short and J 3 bases short, with 8 bases between. The CDR3 spans 13 residues. The CDR3, as DNA: TGTGCCAGCAGCTCCCCCAATGGAAACACCATATATTTT. Translating gives CASSSPNGNTIYF.

The CDR3 coding sequence is TGTGCCAGTAGTGGGACTTACCTCCTGGAGCAGTACTTC. This translates into CASSGTYLLEQYF. The genes are TRBV19 and TRBJ2-7, with a tentative D call TRBD2 (6 bases). The CDR3 has 13 amino acids. Germline V gives CDR1 LNHDA, CDR2 SQIVND (reference sequence). V was trimmed by 5 bases and J by 7 bases, leaving 15 bases between them. Complete variable domain (other parts from reference TRBV19 and TRBJ2-7): DGGITQSPKYLFRKEGQNVTLSCEQNLNHDAMYWYRQDPGQGLRLIYYSQIVNDFQKGDIAEGYSVSREKKESFPLTVTSAQKNPTAFYLCASSGTYLLEQYFGPGTRLTVT.

DNA of the CDR3: TGCGCCAGCAGATCGTCCGGGGCTGGGGCCAACGTCCTGACTTTC. It specifies CASRSSGAGANVLTF. This chain joins TRBV5-1 and TRBJ2-6, with D perhaps matching TRBD2 (5 bases). The CDR3 runs 15 residues. The V end was cut by 5 bases, the J end by 2 bases, with 11 bases between. CDR1 SGHRS and CDR2 YFSETQ come from the germline V gene.

V is TRBV9 and J is TRBJ2-1, with TRBD1 identical over 7 bases. Germline V lookup: CDR1 SGDLS, CDR2 YYNGEE. The junction had 7 bases not matched to a gene; V was cut back by 4 bases and J by 3 bases. This CDR3 has 15 amino acids. The CDR3 DNA reads TGTGCCAGCAGCCCATGGGACAGAGGCTACAATGAGCAGTTCTTC. It specifies CASSPWDRGYNEQFF.

The chain recombines TRBV18 with TRBJ1-1; tentatively, D is TRBD1 (5 bases). From germline, CDR1 is KGHSH and CDR2 LQKENI. This CDR3 is 15 amino acids long. V was shortened by 2 bases and J by 1 base, with 11 bases between the two germline ends. The CDR3 loop is CASSPWGGRNTEAFF. As DNA, the CDR3 is TGTGCCAGCTCACCATGGGGGGGTAGGAACACTGAAGCTTTCTTT.

The chain couples TRBV18 to TRBJ2-3; tentative D call: TRBD2 (7 bases). This CDR3 is built from 15 residues. V lost 2 bases and J 4 bases, leaving 13 bases between the germline ends. CDR1 and CDR2 from the germline V gene are KGHSH and LQKENI. CDR3 sequence: CASSPTGGGSDTQYF. CDR3 bases: TGTGCCAGCTCACCAACGGGGGGCGGGTCAGATACGCAGTATTTT.

CDR3 sequence: CASSPERGPLNTEAFF. The CDR3 coding sequence is TGTGCCAGCTCACCGGAGAGGGGGCCCCTGAACACTGAAGCTTTCTTT. The chain has TRBV18 and TRBJ1-1; TRBD1 agrees at 7 bases. Germline CDR1 and CDR2: KGHSH and LQKENI. This CDR3 is built from 16 residues. With 3 bases clipped from V and 0 bases from J, the junction kept 7 bases outside the gene matches.

This chain uses TRBV19 with TRBJ1-2, with 7 bases matching TRBD1. After removal of 4 bases from V and 3 bases from J, the junction contained 8 bases not matched to a gene. The germline V gene encodes CDR1 LNHDA and CDR2 SQIVND (reference sequence). The CDR3 is 15 amino acids. CDR3 bases: TGTGCCAGTAGTAGCTCCTATACAGGGGACTATGGCTACACCTTC. Protein sequence: CASSSSYTGDYGYTF.

The V gene is TRBV27, the J gene TRBJ2-7; 7 bases match TRBD1. J lost 0 bases, V lost 4 bases, and 6 bases had no gene match. Germline lookup yields CDR1 MNHEY and CDR2 SMNVEV (reference sequence). The length of the CDR3 is 15 residues. CDR3 in amino acids: CASSSTGASSYEQYF. The CDR3 DNA is TGTGCCAGCAGTTCTACAGGGGCCAGCTCCTACGAGCAGTACTTC.

The chain recombines TRBV19 with TRBJ2-2, with 9 bases fitting TRBD1. The V and J ends lost 4 bases and 7 bases, in that order; junction bases with no gene match: 4. The CDR3 extends over 14 amino acids. In germline, CDR1 is LNHDA, CDR2 SQIVND (reference sequence). The CDR3 DNA follows: TGTGCCAGTAGTACAACAGGGGGCGGCGGGGAGCTGTTTTTT. Protein product: CASSTTGGGGELFF.

CDR3 amino acids: CASAGLAGAGETQYF. CDR3 bases: TGTGCCAGTGCGGGACTAGCGGGAGCAGGCGAGACCCAGTACTTC. The chain links TRBV19 to TRBJ2-5; 14 bases are shared with TRBD2. This CDR3 has 15 residues. Germline CDR1 and CDR2: LNHDA and SQIVND (reference sequence). The ends lost 8 bases at V and 5 bases at J; junction bases unmatched: 7.

V usage is TRBV5-1 and J usage is TRBJ2-2; no clear D gene. Deletions cut 0 bases from V and 0 bases from J, with 6 bases between. The CDR3 runs to 15 residues. Germline V gene sequence: CDR1 SGHRS, CDR2 YFSETQ. In DNA, the CDR3 is TGCGCCAGCAGCTTGGTAGATCCGAACACCGGGGAGCTGTTTTTT. Translated, it gives CASSLVDPNTGELFF.

This chain connects TRBV7-8 to TRBJ2-3, with TRBD2 as a possible D gene (5 bases). V gave up 2 bases and J gave up 2 bases, with 11 bases separating them. CDR3 length: 15 amino acids. Looked up from germline, CDR1 is SGHVS and CDR2 is FQNEAQ. CDR3 loop: CASSLYEGYTDTQYF. The DNA of the CDR3 is TGTGCCAGCAGCTTATATGAGGGCTACACAGATACGCAGTATTTT.